This TCR beta chain originates from a study of cytomegalovirus exposure and HLA in healthy donors. Study-wide results and limits: Among the CMV-associated chains, three were confirmed in vitro as specific for CMV antigens. The classifier was said to identify cytomegalovirus status with high specificity and sensitivity. Most TCR sequences proved rare, with some public TCRs found in many donors. Cytomegalovirus-associated status was assigned to 164 TCR beta chains.

Sequenced by immunoSEQ multiplex PCR; TCRdb stores in-frame clones only, minus some. Of around 170,000 clones listed, 88% are singletons. Trimming took 3 bases from V and 2 from J, leaving 11 bases between them. The CDR3 loop spans 14 amino acids. Germline loops: CDR1 SGHTA, CDR2 FQGNSA. A remark on this clone: What it binds is unknown.

The sequenced sample was PBMCs. This clonotype was sampled from a man between 18 and 29 years old in good health and CMV-seronegative. The J gene is TRBJ2-7, the V gene TRBV7-2, with a possible D match to TRBD1 (5 bases). The CDR3 DNA is TGTGCCAGCAGCTTTAGGACAAGGCCCTACGAGCAGTACTTC. Translated, it gives CASSFRTRPYEQYF.